The 13 T cell receptor beta chains below all came from one sample that was sequenced in a study of metastatic and nonmetastatic thyroid tumors. TCRdb re-analyzed the PCR reads through MiXCR. The sample gives 70,000 or so clones, about 14% of which show up once; over 6% is in the top ten. Patients had received no treatment of any kind before thyroid surgery. The sequencing sample was made of blood. The source is a male donor with papillary thyroid cancer or a benign thyroid nodule (not recorded which). Some clones in this sample may be carry-over from other donors' samples.

This clone was counted a few times. This chain connects TRBV11-2 to TRBJ2-1; 10 bases are a match to TRBD2. Germline V gene lookup returns CDR1 SGHAT and CDR2 FQNNGV. With V trimmed by 5 bases and J by 7 bases, 8 bases remained unmatched. This CDR3 spans 15 amino acids. This chain's CDR3 is CASSTSGGARNEQFF. The CDR3, as DNA: TGTGCCAGCAGCACCAGCGGGGGGGCTAGGAATGAGCAGTTCTTC.

This clone was observed at least ten times. The rearrangement links TRBV28 to TRBJ2-7; possible D gene TRBD2, 6 bases. The CDR3 covers 13 residues. CDR1 and CDR2 (germline): MDHEN, SYDVKM. V was cut by 7 bases and J by 3 bases, with 13 bases left in between. This chain's CDR3 is CASKRRANYEQYF. In DNA form, the CDR3 reads TGTGCCAGCAAACGGAGGGCCAACTACGAGCAGTACTTC.

In this sample, this clone turned up a few times. The V call is TRBV6-2 or TRBV6-3, the J call TRBJ1-2; D uncertain. CDR1 and CDR2 from the germline V gene are MNHEY and SVGEGT. The CDR3 has 13 amino acids. V lost 2 bases, J lost 10 bases, and 14 bases lay in between. The CDR3: CASSYPSRRVYTF. The CDR3 coding sequence is TGTGCCAGCAGTTACCCCTCCCGTAGGGTCTACACCTTC.

The sample holds many counts of this clone. V gene TRBV12-3 or TRBV12-4 combines with J gene TRBJ2-1, with TRBD2 as a possible D gene (5 bases). The CDR3 extends over 14 amino acids. The V end was cut by 8 bases, the J end by 9 bases, with 20 bases between. The DNA of the CDR3 is TGTGCCAGCGAACACCACGGAGGTCATAGTGAGCAGTTCTTC. It specifies CASEHHGGHSEQFF.

There are many counts of this clone. Within the sample, other DNA sequences also encode this same CDR3. This chain links TRBV6-1 with TRBJ1-2, with TRBD1 matching over 8 bases. The CDR3 runs to 14 residues. V shed 6 bases, J shed 0 bases, and the junction held 3 bases outside the gene matches. From germline, CDR1 is MNHNS and CDR2 SASEGT. The CDR3 is CASSRTGSNYGYTF. The CDR3 DNA follows: TGTGCCAGCAGCCGGACAGGGTCTAACTATGGCTACACCTTC.

This clone was found a few times. Given the absence of the conserved phenylalanine or tryptophan at the CDR3 end, a read error is likely. This chain links TRBV6-5 with TRBJ2-2, with 8 bases that match TRBD1. CDR3 length: 15 residues. The germline V gene has CDR1 MNHEY and CDR2 SVGAGI. The CDR3 region has the DNA TGTGTCAGCAGTTACGCGGACAGGGTCGCCGGGGAGCTGTTTTCT. Its protein product is CVSSYADRVAGELFS.

This chain connects TRBV14 to TRBJ1-2, with 9 bases identical to TRBD1. Germline assignment: CDR1 SGHDN and CDR2 FVKESK. The CDR3 totals 19 residues. The V segment lost 0 bases and the J segment 4 bases; nucleotides outside the gene matches: 15. The CDR3 DNA follows: TGTGCCAGCAGCCAAGACCCACCGGAACAGGGGGCGATGGGCTATGGCTACACCTTC. Amino acids: CASSQDPPEQGAMGYGYTF.

In its sample, this clone was seen many times. The chain joins TRBV5-1 to TRBJ1-1; perhaps TRBD1 as D (5 bases). Germline CDR1 SGHRS, CDR2 YFSETQ. Trimming removed 1 base from V and 3 bases from J, with 10 bases in between. The CDR3 spans 14 residues. The CDR3 protein is CASSLKVGDTEAFF. The CDR3 nucleotides are TGCGCCAGCAGCTTGAAAGTAGGGGACACTGAAGCTTTCTTT.

In its sample, this clone was seen a few times. A read error may be the cause here, since a much bigger clone is one base away. In the same sample, other DNA sequences code for this CDR3. The chain's CDR3 is CASSLSGPLGGNTIYF. DNA for the CDR3: TGTGCCAGCAGCCTCTCGGGCCCCTTGGGGGGAAATACCATATATTTT. V and J are TRBV3-1 and TRBJ1-3; D perhaps matches TRBD1 (5 bases). This CDR3 has 16 residues. CDR1 LGHDT and CDR2 YNNKEL come from the germline V gene (reference sequence).

This clone was seen at least ten times. Other DNA variants within this sample encode the same CDR3. The chain carries TRBV20-1 and TRBJ2-3, with 9 bases lining up with TRBD2. The CDR3 covers 15 residues. Trimming cost V 3 bases and J 3 bases; bases outside gene matches: 7. The germline V gene has CDR1 DFQATT and CDR2 SNEGSKA (reference sequence). In DNA, the CDR3 is TGCAGTGCTAGGTTAGGACTAGCGAGGACAGATACGCAGTATTTT. Translation: CSARLGLARTDTQYF.

The table lists this clone with many counts. The chain carries TRBV18 and TRBJ2-1; possible D gene TRBD2, 7 bases. Deletions cut 2 bases from V and 2 bases from J, with 13 bases between. The CDR3 spans 16 residues. Germline assignment: CDR1 KGHSH and CDR2 LQKENI. The CDR3 is CASSPVGGDTYNEQFF. The CDR3 DNA is TGTGCCAGCTCACCAGTAGGGGGGGACACCTACAATGAGCAGTTCTTC.

As to this clone: Its ends do not fully match the called genes, so a read error is possible. This sequence joins TRBV19 and TRBJ2-1; D perhaps matches TRBD1 (6 bases). The CDR3 loop spans 15 amino acids. Germline V gene lookup returns CDR1 LNHDA and CDR2 SQIVND (reference sequence). CDR3 in DNA: TGTGCCAGTAGTATAGATGGGACACTATACAATGATCAGTTCTTC. This sequence encodes CASSIDGTLYNDQFF. The full variable domain, its missing parts supplied by reference TRBV19 and TRBJ2-1, is DGGITQSPKYLFRKEGQNVTLSCEQNLNHDAMYWYRQDPGQGLRLIYYSQIVNDFQKGDIAEGYSVSREKKESFPLTVTSAQKNPTAFYLCASSIDGTLYNDQFFGPGTRLTVL.

This clone was seen ten or more times. The chain employs TRBV5-1 and TRBJ1-3; the D gene is possibly TRBD1 (5 bases). Germline CDR1 SGHRS, CDR2 YFSETQ. The CDR3 consists of 16 residues. The V and J ends lost 0 bases and 4 bases respectively, with 14 bases between them. CDR3 protein: CASSLASGLEGNTIYF. CDR3 coding DNA: TGCGCCAGCAGCTTGGCCTCAGGGCTGGAAGGAAACACCATATATTTT.